Reported below is one T cell receptor beta chain. The data were taken from a study of shared T cell receptors in the human thymus. V shed 6 bases, J shed 8 bases, and the junction held 10 bases outside the gene matches. CDR3 length: 15 amino acids. CDR1 ENHRY and CDR2 SYGVKD come from the germline V gene. Assay: immunoSEQ multiplex PCR; the TCRdb copy retains only in-frame clones and omits some. This table has around 730,000 clones, 80% to 90% appearing once. A further study also used this sample, focusing on human thymus T cells. From that paper: Healthy Finnish infants undergoing corrective surgery for congenital heart defects were used as donors. Resections removed during corrective heart surgery provided the thymus tissue used. Use of V and J genes seemed skewed within the thymic and blood repertoires. The related literature has documented a marked overlap of thymic repertoires among unrelated individuals.

The chain couples TRBV10-3 to TRBJ1-6; TRBD1 aligns across 7 bases. The origin of this receptor is a girl in the first two years of life with a congenital heart defect. Sequencing was done on a sample of thymocytes. The CDR3 reads CAIRGDRVYHSPLHF. The CDR3 nucleotides are TGTGCCATCAGGGGCGACAGGGTTTATCATTCACCCCTCCACTTT.